This is a list of T cell receptor beta chains from one sample in a study of Tregs in tolerant kidney transplant recipients. Measured with immunoSEQ multiplex PCR; TCRdb has only the in-frame clones, and not every one. This table holds 50,000 to 75,000 clones, roughly 98% found once. The sample in question was Tregs from blood, obtained before the transplant. These receptors were taken from a human donor who received a combined kidney and bone marrow transplant. Both conserved end residues are part of each CDR3. A D gene is named only where the DNA matches it firmly. A row's size may be missing; if present it is once, few, many or a size class.

size	D	J	V	DNA	CDR3
-	TRBD2	TRBJ2-3	TRBV7-2	TGTGCCAGCAGCTTAGCACCTAGCGGGGTCACAGATACGCAGTATTTT	CASSLAPSGVTDTQYF
-	TRBD1	TRBJ2-3	TRBV28	TGTGCCAGCAGTCTTACTCGGGACAGGGGTTACACAGATACGCAGTATTTT	CASSLTRDRGYTDTQYF
-	TRBD1	TRBJ1-2	TRBV18	TGTGCCAGCTCACCACCGGCCGGGACAGCCTTTTGGGGAGGCTACACCTTC	CASSPPAGTAFWGGYTF
-	-	TRBJ2-7	TRBV9	TGTGCCAGCAGCAAGGGGGCGGGATCGGGATACGAGCAGTACTTC	CASSKGAGSGYEQYF
-	TRBD2	TRBJ2-2	TRBV5-1	TGCGCCAGCAGCCAGGGGACTAGTCGCGGGGAGCTGTTTTTT	CASSQGTSRGELFF
-	-	TRBJ2-7	TRBV13	TGTGCCAGCAGCTCCGCCTACGAGCAGTACTTC	CASSSAYEQYF
-	-	TRBJ1-1	TRBV6-1	TGTGCCAGCAGTGAAGTCACGCTCCTCAGGCACACTGAAGCTTTCTTT	CASSEVTLLRHTEAFF
-	-	TRBJ2-3	TRBV18	TGTGCCAGCTCACCTCGTGGGGGGGCTACACGCACAGATACGCAGTATTTT	CASSPRGGATRTDTQYF
-	TRBD1	TRBJ2-2	TRBV28	TGTGCCAGCAGAAGGACAGGGGGCCTTGCCGGGGAGCTGTTTTTT	CASRRTGGLAGELFF
-	TRBD1	TRBJ1-5	TRBV28	TGTGCCAGCAGCCCGTTTGGGTACAGGGGATTTAATCAGCCCCAGCATTTT	CASSPFGYRGFNQPQHF
-	-	TRBJ2-1	TRBV5-1	TGCGCCAGCAGCTTTGCCTTTAGTGAGCAGTTCTTC	CASSFAFSEQFF
once	TRBD1	TRBJ2-7	TRBV19	TGTGCCAGTAGTTCCCCGACAGGGATCGAGCAGTACTTC	CASSSPTGIEQYF
-	TRBD1	TRBJ1-3	TRBV18	TGTGCCAGCTCACTTGGACAGGCCATCTCTGGAAACACCATATATTTT	CASSLGQAISGNTIYF
-	-	TRBJ2-6	TRBV15	TGTGCCACCAGCAGAGATCTCAGTTTCTCTGGGGCCAACGTCCTGACTTTC	CATSRDLSFSGANVLTF
-	TRBD1	TRBJ1-6	TRBV6-6	TGTGCCAGCAAGGTCGAAGGGGGCAGGGGTTCACCCCTCCACTTT	CASKVEGGRGSPLHF
-	TRBD2	TRBJ2-3	TRBV30	TGTGCCTGGAGTGTAGCGGGAGCAGATACGCAGTATTTT	CAWSVAGADTQYF
-	-	TRBJ2-1	TRBV7-3	TGTGCCAGCAGCGGAGGAGCTAACGGTGAGCAGTTCTTC	CASSGGANGEQFF
-	-	TRBJ1-6	TRBV7-2	TGTGCCAGCAGCCTGGGACTGCGTAATTCACCCCTCCACTTT	CASSLGLRNSPLHF
-	-	TRBJ2-7	TRBV4-1	TGCGCCAGCAGCCAGGGCAGGAAGCAGTACTTC	CASSQGRKQYF
-	-	TRBJ1-2	TRBV29-1	TGCAGCGTCTCCGATACAGGATTCGGCTACACCTTC	CSVSDTGFGYTF
-	TRBD1	TRBJ1-2	TRBV6-5	TGTGCCAGCAGTTACGGACAGGGATTGAACTATGGCTACACCTTC	CASSYGQGLNYGYTF
-	TRBD2	TRBJ2-1	TRBV11-3	TGTGCCAGCAGCGCCCGACTAGCGGGAGGTCATGAGCAGTTCTTC	CASSARLAGGHEQFF
-	TRBD1	TRBJ1-2	TRBV27	TGTGCCAGCAGTTTCCGACAGGGGGCTGACTATGGCTACACCTTC	CASSFRQGADYGYTF
-	-	TRBJ1-1	TRBV25-1	TGTGCCAGCAGTACGGGGTACACTGAAGCTTTCTTT	CASSTGYTEAFF